This T cell receptor (beta chain) was recorded in a study of identical twins. Using its own MiXCR run on the 5' RACE reads, TCRdb lists one record per CDR3 protein. Here the sample spans about 700,000 distinct CDR3 sequences, around 6% being singletons. This clonotype occurred a few times. Trimming cost V 1 base and J 5 bases, with 15 bases left between them. The germline V gene has CDR1 SGHRS and CDR2 YFSETQ. The CDR3 spans 15 residues. The J gene is TRBJ2-5, the V gene TRBV5-1; tentative D call: TRBD2 (6 bases). The sample comprised naive T cells sorted from blood. The origin of this receptor is a man aged 18-30 years in good health. The DNA for the CDR3 is TGCGCCAGCAGCTTGCTGCAGGGAGGAGGGGAGACCCAGTACTTC. This encodes CASSLLQGGGETQYF. Full variable domain (rest looked up from reference TRBV5-1 and TRBJ2-5): KAGVTQTPRYLIKTRGQQVTLSCSPISGHRSVSWYQQTPGQGLQFLFEYFSETQRNKGNFPGRFSGRQFSNSRSEMNVSTLELGDSALYLCASSLLQGGGETQYFGPGTRLLVL.